This TCR beta chain was obtained from a study of T-cell memory formation after mild COVID-19 (dated by TCRdb to the early 2020s). About the full investigation: TCR sequence clusters from the two donors were found to be largely donor specific. T-cell clones expanding and contracting after mild COVID-19 in a couple of donors were tracked by longitudinal TCRalpha and TCRbeta repertoire sequencing. The cohort comprised two young, previously healthy adult volunteers, one female and one male.

Unmatched junction bases come to 8, with V trimmed by 7 bases and J by 3 bases. CDR3 length: 14 amino acids, cysteine to phenylalanine. The only DNA kept is the CDR3, 42 bases in frame from the first base. CDR1 and CDR2 are read off the germline V gene as SQVTM and ANQGSEA. Overall results and qualifications from the work: Only a couple of mild cases were covered by the study, and larger cohorts that include severe cases with pre-infection samples were considered necessary. Clones contracting from day 15 to 85 had balanced CD4/CD8 phenotypes, while a second wave expanding from day 15 to 37 was biased towards CD4+. Some responding clones were found in pre-infection memory, which suggests that pre-existing cross-reactive memory T cells took part in the SARS-CoV-2 response. Contracting CD4+ clones were located mainly in the CM and EM memory subsets, whereas CD8+ clones were found to be enriched in EMRA. The second-wave clones that peaked on day 37 were not confirmed to be SARS-CoV-2 specific.

With respect to this clonotype: Its recognized antigen is unknown. Per-nucleotide qualities are absent, and no much larger clonotype sits a single base away.

Instrument on record: Illumina NovaSeq 6000. cDNA libraries for TCRalpha and TCRbeta were prepared by 5'RACE using constant-segment primers, with sample barcodes and unique molecular identifiers added. RNA was extracted from every sample with Trizol reagent. The libraries were amplified in two PCR steps, and the second step added a second sample barcode and Illumina TruSeq adapters. Libraries were sequenced on an Illumina NovaSeq with 2 x 150 bp paired-end reads. On the study's bioinformatics: Demultiplexing of reads and collapsing into UMI-guided consensus sequences were performed with migec v1.2.7. Using mixcr v2.1.11, UMI consensuses were aligned to TRA and TRB V and J templates and then assembled into clonotypes. A clonotype was counted as expanded or contracted only if both edgeR and NoisET called the change significant, with noise models trained on biological replicates. For edgeR calls, the cutoffs were a false discovery rate-adjusted p below 0.01 and a log2 fold-change threshold of 1. As an exploratory analysis of dynamics, PCA with hierarchical clustering was applied to max-normalized trajectories of the 1000 most abundant clonotypes. Separately sequenced CD4+ and CD8+ repertoires were used to assign a CD4 or CD8 phenotype to each responding clone. Starting from the raw public reads, TCRdb applied fastp trimming at Q25, assembled clones with MiXCR and retained in-frame beta chains. All rows with the same CDR3 protein become a single entry with the most common DNA and genes. The V and J calls follow TCRdb's processing rather than the paper's. For this sample the table gives approximately 170,000 distinct CDR3 sequences, of which approximately 12% were detected only once. Approximately 3.6% of the sample comes from the top ten.

PBMCs were isolated by Ficoll-Paque density gradient centrifugation. The receptor was isolated from a young man who had mild COVID-19 (a few samples of this study predate the infection). The sample titles of this study are shuffled in the database, so cell type and time point are left out; the donor was told from shared clones. Material for sequencing was PBMCs or a T cell subset sorted from them (not recorded which). Rearrangement joined TRBV29-1 to TRBJ1-1, and TRBD1 matches 10 of the central bases. The sequence in DNA is TGCAGCGCCCGGGACAGGGGCCGGTACACTGAAGCTTTCTTT. This is translated as CSARDRGRYTEAFF.